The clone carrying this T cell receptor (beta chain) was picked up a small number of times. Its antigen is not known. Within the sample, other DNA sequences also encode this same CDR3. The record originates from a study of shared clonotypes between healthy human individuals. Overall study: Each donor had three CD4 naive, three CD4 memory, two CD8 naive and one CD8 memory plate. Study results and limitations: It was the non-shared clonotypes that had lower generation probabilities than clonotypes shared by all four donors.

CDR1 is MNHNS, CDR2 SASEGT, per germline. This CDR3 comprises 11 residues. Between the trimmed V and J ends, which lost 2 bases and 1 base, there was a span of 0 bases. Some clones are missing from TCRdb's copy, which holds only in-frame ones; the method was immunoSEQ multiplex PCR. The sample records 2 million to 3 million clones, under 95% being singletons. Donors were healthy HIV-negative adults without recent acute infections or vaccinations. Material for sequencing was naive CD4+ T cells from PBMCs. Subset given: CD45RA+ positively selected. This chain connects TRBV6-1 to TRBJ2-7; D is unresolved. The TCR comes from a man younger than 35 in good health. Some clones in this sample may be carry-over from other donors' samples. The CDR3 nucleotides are TGTGCCAGCAGTGAATCCTACGAGCAGTACTTC. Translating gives CASSESYEQYF.